The clone carrying this T cell receptor beta chain was observed at least ten times. The data originate from a study of T cells in Graves' hyperthyroidism and ophthalmopathy. The CDR3 spans 18 residues. Germline V gene sequence: CDR1 MDHEN, CDR2 SYDVKM. With 6 bases clipped from V and 2 bases from J, the junction kept 12 bases outside the gene matches. TCR beta CDR3 regions were amplified from RNA. The HTBI set primed first-round TCR CDR3 RT-PCR. TCRdb used MiXCR to reprocess the multiplex PCR reads, holding one entry per CDR3 protein. The repertoire holds approximately 690,000 distinct CDR3 sequences, with under 25% as singletons.

The sequencing input was blood. This sequence was found in a man aged 30-40 years with Graves' ophthalmopathy. The chain has TRBV28 and TRBJ2-4; TRBD2 aligns across 11 bases. CDR3 loop: CASSPDLLAGAPKNIQYF. DNA for the CDR3: TGTGCCAGCAGCCCCGACCTACTAGCGGGAGCTCCCAAAAACATTCAGTACTTC.